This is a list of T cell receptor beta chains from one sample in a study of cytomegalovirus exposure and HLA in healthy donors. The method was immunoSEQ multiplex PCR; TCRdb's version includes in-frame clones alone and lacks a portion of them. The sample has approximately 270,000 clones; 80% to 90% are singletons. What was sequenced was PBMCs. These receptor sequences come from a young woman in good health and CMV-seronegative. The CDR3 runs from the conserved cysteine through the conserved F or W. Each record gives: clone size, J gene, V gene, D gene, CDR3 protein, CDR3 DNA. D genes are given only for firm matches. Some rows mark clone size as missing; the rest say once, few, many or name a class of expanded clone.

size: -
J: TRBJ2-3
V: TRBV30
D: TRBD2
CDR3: CAWSTANGGASDTQYF
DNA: TGTGCCTGGAGTACCGCTAACGGGGGGGCATCAGATACGCAGTATTTT

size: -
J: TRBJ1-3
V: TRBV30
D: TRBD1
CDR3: CAWTRTGGNTIYF
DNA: TGTGCCTGGACCAGGACAGGGGGAAACACCATATATTTT

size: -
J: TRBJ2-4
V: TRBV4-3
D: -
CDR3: CASSLPSGLAKNIQYF
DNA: TGCGCCAGCAGCCTCCCTTCCGGGTTAGCCAAAAACATTCAGTACTTC

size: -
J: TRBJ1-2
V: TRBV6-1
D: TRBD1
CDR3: CASSAIQGEGGYTF
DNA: TGTGCCAGCAGTGCGATACAGGGGGAAGGAGGCTACACCTTC

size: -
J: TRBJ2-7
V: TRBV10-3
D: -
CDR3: CAISEWEAEDEQYF
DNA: TGTGCCATCAGTGAGTGGGAGGCCGAGGACGAGCAGTACTTC

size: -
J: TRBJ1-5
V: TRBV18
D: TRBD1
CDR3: CASSPETGGYQPQHF
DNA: TGTGCCAGCTCACCAGAGACAGGGGGCTATCAGCCCCAGCATTTT

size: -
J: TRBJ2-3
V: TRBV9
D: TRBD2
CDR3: CASTVGRGGDTQYF
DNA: TGTGCCAGCACAGTAGGACGCGGGGGAGATACGCAGTATTTT

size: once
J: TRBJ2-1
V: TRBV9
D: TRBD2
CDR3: CASSFGTTDNEQFF
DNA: TGTGCCAGCAGCTTCGGGACTACGGACAATGAGCAGTTCTTC

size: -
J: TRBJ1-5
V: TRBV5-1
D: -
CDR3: CASSLAPDTYQPQHF
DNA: TGCGCCAGCAGCTTGGCCCCGGACACTTATCAGCCCCAGCATTTT

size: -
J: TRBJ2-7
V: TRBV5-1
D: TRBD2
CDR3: CASSQAGVVSYEQYF
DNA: TGCGCCAGCAGCCAAGCGGGGGTGGTCTCCTACGAGCAGTACTTC

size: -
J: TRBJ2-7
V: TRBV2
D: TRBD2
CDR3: CASGGGRVLSYEQYF
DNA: TGTGCCAGCGGGGGGGGAAGGGTACTATCCTACGAGCAGTACTTC

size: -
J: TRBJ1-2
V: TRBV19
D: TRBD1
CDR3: CASSISRTGLDGYTF
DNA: TGTGCCAGTAGTATATCCCGGACAGGGCTGGATGGCTACACCTTC

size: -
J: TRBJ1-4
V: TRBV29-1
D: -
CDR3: CSVGGLTGKLFF
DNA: TGCAGCGTTGGGGGCTTAACCGGAAAACTGTTTTTT

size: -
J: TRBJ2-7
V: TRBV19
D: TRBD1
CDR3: CASRGDRGFHEQYF
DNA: TGTGCCAGTAGAGGGGACAGGGGATTCCACGAGCAGTACTTC

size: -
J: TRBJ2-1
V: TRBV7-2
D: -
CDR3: CASSLTGQHYNEQFF
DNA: TGTGCCAGCAGCTTAACGGGACAACACTACAATGAGCAGTTCTTC

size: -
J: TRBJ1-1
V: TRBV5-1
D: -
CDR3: CASSLDKNTEAFF
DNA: TGCGCCAGCAGCTTGGACAAGAACACTGAAGCTTTCTTT

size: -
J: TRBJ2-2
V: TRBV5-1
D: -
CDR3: CASSLGQGGAGELFF
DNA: TGCGCCAGCAGCTTGGGACAGGGAGGCGCCGGGGAGCTGTTTTTT

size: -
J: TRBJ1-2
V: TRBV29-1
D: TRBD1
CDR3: CRAGTGVEFDYGYTF
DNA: TGCAGAGCCGGGACAGGGGTCGAATTCGACTATGGCTACACCTTC

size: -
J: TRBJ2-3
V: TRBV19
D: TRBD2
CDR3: CASSRAGGDTQYF
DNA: TGTGCCAGTAGTAGAGCGGGAGGAGATACGCAGTATTTT

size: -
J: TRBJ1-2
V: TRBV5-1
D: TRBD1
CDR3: CASSFGTGGSYGYTF
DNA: TGCGCCAGCAGCTTCGGGACAGGCGGAAGCTATGGCTACACCTTC

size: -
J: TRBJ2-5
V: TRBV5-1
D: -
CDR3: CASSFTSGETQYF
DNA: TGCGCCAGCAGCTTCACTAGTGGCGAGACCCAGTACTTC

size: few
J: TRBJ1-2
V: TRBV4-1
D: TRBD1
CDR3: CASSQEDRGNGYTF
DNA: TGCGCCAGCAGCCAGGAAGACAGGGGTAATGGCTACACCTTC

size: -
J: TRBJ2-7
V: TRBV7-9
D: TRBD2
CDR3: CASSLISPGLAGFEQYF
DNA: TGTGCCAGCAGCTTAATATCGCCGGGACTAGCGGGTTTCGAGCAGTACTTC

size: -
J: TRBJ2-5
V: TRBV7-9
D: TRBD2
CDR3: CASSLAYGEGETQYF
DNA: TGTGCCAGCAGCTTAGCTTACGGGGAGGGAGAGACCCAGTACTTC

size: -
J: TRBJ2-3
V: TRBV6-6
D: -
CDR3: CASRGEDTQYF
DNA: TGTGCCAGCAGGGGAGAAGATACGCAGTATTTT

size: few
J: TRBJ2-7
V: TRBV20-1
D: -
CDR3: CSAKGQHEQYF
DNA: TGCAGTGCCAAGGGGCAGCACGAGCAGTACTTC

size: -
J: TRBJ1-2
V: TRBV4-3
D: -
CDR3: CASSRQAGADNYGYTF
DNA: TGCGCCAGCAGCCGCCAAGCTGGGGCCGATAACTATGGCTACACCTTC

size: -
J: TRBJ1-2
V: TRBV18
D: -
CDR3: CASSLNAGGELNYGYTF
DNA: TGTGCCAGCTCACTTAACGCGGGGGGCGAACTCAACTATGGCTACACCTTC

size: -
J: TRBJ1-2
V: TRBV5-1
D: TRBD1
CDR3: CASSLGDRTGGYTF
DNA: TGCGCCAGCAGCTTGGGGGACAGGACGGGAGGCTACACCTTC

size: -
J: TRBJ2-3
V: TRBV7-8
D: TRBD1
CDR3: CASSFSQGSVQYF
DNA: TGTGCCAGCAGCTTTTCACAGGGGTCGGTGCAGTATTTT

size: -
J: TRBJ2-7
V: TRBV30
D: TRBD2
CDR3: CAWAGTSYEQYF
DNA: TGTGCCTGGGCTGGGACTAGCTACGAGCAGTACTTC

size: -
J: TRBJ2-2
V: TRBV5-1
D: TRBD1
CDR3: CASSSGQGPSGELFF
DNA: TGCGCCAGCAGCTCGGGACAGGGGCCGTCGGGGGAGCTGTTTTTT

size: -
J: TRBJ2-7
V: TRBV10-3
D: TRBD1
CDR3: CAISRGQSYEQYF
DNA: TGTGCCATCAGCAGGGGGCAGTCCTACGAGCAGTACTTC

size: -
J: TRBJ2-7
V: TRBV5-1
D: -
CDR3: CASSLGGVLWGEGSYEQYF
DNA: TGCGCCAGCAGCTTGGGTGGGGTACTTTGGGGAGAAGGCTCCTACGAGCAGTACTTC

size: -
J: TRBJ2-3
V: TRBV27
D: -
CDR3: CASSFRGNLPDTQYF
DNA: TGTGCCAGCAGTTTCCGCGGAAACCTACCAGATACGCAGTATTTT